What follows are 29 T cell receptor beta chains derived from one specimen sequenced in a study of vaccination and CD4 T cells after COVID-19. Treatment described: roughly ten-day PBMC culture with coronavirus spike peptide pools or control peptides (ViraFEST assay). No cognate antigen is known for these TCRs. The Oncomine TCR Beta short-read assay was applied to DNA of cultured CD4+ T cells. Using its own MiXCR run on the PCR reads, TCRdb lists one record per CDR3 protein. The sample has 9,000 to 13,000 distinct CDR3 sequences; around 43% are singletons. The sample was CD4+ T cells from blood, cultured in vitro. Receptors were obtained from a human donor who had recovered from COVID-19.

J is TRBJ1-2 and V is TRBV20-1, with TRBD1 as a possible D gene (6 bases). Trimming shortened V by 5 bases and J by 7 bases, and 14 bases separated the two germline ends. This CDR3 has 12 residues. Germline V gives CDR1 DFQATT, CDR2 SNEGSKA (reference sequence). Here the CDR3 DNA reads TGCAGTGCTTTCAGGGGAGGGGGTGGCTACACCTTC. Translating it yields CSAFRGGGGYTF.

J is TRBJ2-1 and V is TRBV6-5; D could derive from TRBD1 or TRBD2 (5 bases each). The CDR3 is made up of 14 amino acids. V was trimmed by 4 bases and J by 6 bases, leaving 13 bases between them. Per the germline V gene, CDR1 is MNHEY and CDR2 is SVGAGI. The CDR3 DNA sequence: TGTGCCAGCAGTTGGGACCACGACCGCAATGAGCAGTTCTTC. It is translated as CASSWDHDRNEQFF.

This rearrangement joins TRBV4-1 to TRBJ2-3; D is undetermined. Germline-derived CDR1 and CDR2 are MGHRA and YSYEKL. V was shortened by 0 bases and J by 6 bases, with 13 bases between the two germline ends. This CDR3 is 15 amino acids long. The CDR3 bases are TGCGCCAGCAGCCAAGATCGTGTCAGTAGGGATACGCAGTATTTT. Amino acid sequence: CASSQDRVSRDTQYF.

This clonotype has a handful of counts. The rearrangement links TRBV30 to TRBJ2-7, with D perhaps TRBD2 (6 bases). Per the germline V gene, CDR1 is GTSNPN and CDR2 is SVGIG (reference sequence). V was cut by 2 bases and J by 6 bases, with 11 bases left in between. This CDR3 is 12 amino acids long. CDR3 nucleotide sequence: TGTGCCTGGAGTCGACTAGAGCGCGAGCAGTACTTC. It specifies CAWSRLEREQYF.

The V gene is TRBV7-2, the J gene TRBJ1-5, with D uncertain. The CDR3 runs 13 residues. The V gene lost 4 bases and the J gene lost 6 bases, with 10 bases spanning the gap. The V gene's germline CDR1 is SGHTA and CDR2 FQGNSA. The CDR3 is CASSSLSGQPQHF. CDR3 in DNA: TGTGCCAGCAGCTCCCTCTCTGGTCAGCCCCAGCATTTT.

The genes are TRBV10-2 and TRBJ1-1; TRBD1 matches 7 bases. Germline V lookup: CDR1 WSHSY, CDR2 SAAADI. V dropped 6 bases and J dropped 1; count of bases not matched to a gene: 5. There are 14 residues in the CDR3. The CDR3 nucleotides read TGCGCCAGCAGAAAGGGGGCCACGAACACTGAAGCTTTCTTT. This sequence encodes CASRKGATNTEAFF.

In its sample, this clonotype was seen a few times. The chain is built from TRBV27 and TRBJ1-2; no clear D. Germline CDR1 is MNHEY and CDR2 is SMNVEV (reference sequence). V was cut by 0 bases and J by 4 bases, with 6 bases left in between. This CDR3 is 13 amino acids long. The chain's CDR3 is CASSLSATYGYTF. CDR3 nucleotides: TGTGCCAGCAGTTTATCCGCGACCTATGGCTACACCTTC.

This rearrangement joins TRBV11-3 to TRBJ1-2; possibly TRBD1 for D (5 bases). Germline loops: CDR1 SGHNT, CDR2 YENEEA. V dropped 4 bases and J dropped 7 bases, with 16 bases sitting between them. The CDR3 consists of 14 residues. This CDR3 is CASSYTSGLGGYTF. The CDR3 DNA sequence: TGTGCCAGCAGCTACACTTCAGGGTTAGGTGGCTACACCTTC.

This chain uses TRBV19 with TRBJ1-1; TRBD1 might be the D (6 bases). V was shortened by 5 bases and J by 9 bases, with 16 bases between the two germline ends. CDR1 is LNHDA and CDR2 is SQIVND in the germline V gene (reference sequence). The CDR3 runs to 13 residues. The CDR3: CASSPYRDMQAFF. CDR3 in DNA: TGTGCCAGTAGTCCATACCGGGACATGCAAGCTTTCTTT.

J is TRBJ2-2 and V is TRBV7-6, with 8 bases that match TRBD2. The germline CDR1 and CDR2 sequences are SGHVS and FNYEAQ. This CDR3 has 16 amino acids. The ends lost 5 bases at V and 1 base at J; junction bases unmatched: 6. The CDR3 DNA reads as TGTGCCAGCAGCCCCCGGGGGGGGCGGAACACCGGGGAGCTGTTTTTT. It specifies CASSPRGGRNTGELFF.

The chain joins TRBV6-2 or TRBV6-3 to TRBJ2-3; TRBD2 matches at 13 bases. The V gene end was trimmed by 4 bases and the J gene end by 0 bases; junction bases not matched to a gene: 16. This CDR3 spans 21 amino acids. The V gene's germline CDR1 is MNHEY and CDR2 SVGEGT. The CDR3 sequence: CASSSPGLAGALSPSTDTQYF. CDR3 sequence (DNA): TGTGCCAGCAGTTCTCCCGGACTAGCGGGGGCCCTTTCCCCAAGCACAGATACGCAGTATTTT.

This clonotype has only a few counts. This chain links TRBV20-1 with TRBJ2-5; D gene uncertain. Per germline, CDR1 DFQATT and CDR2 SNEGSKA (reference sequence). This CDR3 contains 12 residues. V gave up 0 bases and J gave up 2 bases, with 4 bases separating them. Here the CDR3 reads CSARESQETQYF. The DNA for the CDR3 is TGCAGTGCTAGAGAATCACAAGAGACCCAGTACTTC.

This clonotype has just a few counts. A junction end diverges from the germline sequence, so it may reflect a read error. The V call is TRBV12-3 or TRBV12-4, the J call TRBJ1-5; D gene ambiguous. The CDR3 runs 13 residues. CDR3 residues: CASSLAWDQPQHF. The CDR3 nucleotides are TGTGCCAGCAGTTTAGCTTGGGATCAGCCCCAGCACTTT.

The sample holds a few counts of this clonotype. DNA of the CDR3: TGTGCCAGCTGCCAACAGGGACAGGTTAATCAGCCCCAGCATTTT. Translation: CASCQQGQVNQPQHF. This chain uses TRBV21-1 with TRBJ1-5; TRBD1 is the table's D call and was not checked against the DNA. TRBV21-1 has pseudogene status. This CDR3 has 15 amino acids.

The chain joins TRBV6-2 or TRBV6-3 to TRBJ1-5, with D perhaps matching TRBD1 (6 bases). Per germline, CDR1 MNHEY and CDR2 SVGEGT. CDR3 length: 14 amino acids. V was cut by 5 bases and J by 9 bases, with 17 bases left in between. CDR3 amino acids: CASSAGQREAPQHF. DNA for the CDR3: TGTGCCAGCAGTGCTGGACAGAGGGAGGCGCCCCAGCATTTT.

This clonotype is a singleton in its sample. The CDR3 loop reads CASSQAGGAEAFF. The DNA of the CDR3 is TGTGCCAGCAGCCAAGCCGGAGGGGCTGAAGCTTTCTTT. The chain links TRBV3-1 to TRBJ1-1; D possibly corresponds to TRBD1 (5 bases). The germline gives CDR1 LGHDT, CDR2 YNNKEL (reference sequence). This CDR3 is built from 13 residues. V lost 1 base to trimming and J lost 6 bases, with 9 bases between them.

The table lists this clonotype with a few counts. The CDR3 nucleotides are TGTGCCAGCAGCTCCTATAGCGGGGGTAGGGACAATGAGCAGTTCTTC. It yields the protein CASSSYSGGRDNEQFF. This chain connects TRBV12-3 or TRBV12-4 to TRBJ2-1, with 9 bases aligning to TRBD2. Losses at the gene ends were 6 bases for V and 5 bases for J; bases not matched to a gene: 11. The CDR3 is 16 amino acids.

V is TRBV2 and J is TRBJ1-2; weak D call: TRBD1 (5 bases). Germline-derived CDR1 and CDR2 are SNHLY and FYNNEI. V shed 6 bases and J shed 2 bases, with 13 bases lying between them. This CDR3 comprises 14 residues. CDR3 residues: CASRGPLRNYGYTF. As DNA, the CDR3 is TGTGCCAGCAGGGGACCTCTGAGGAACTATGGCTACACCTTC.

The CDR3 DNA follows: TGTGCCAGCAGCACAGGGGCCCCCTCACCCCAGCATTTT. Amino acid sequence: CASSTGAPSPQHF. The rearrangement joins TRBV6-1 to TRBJ1-5; 7 nucleotides align to TRBD1. V lost 6 bases to trimming and J lost 10 bases; unmatched junction nucleotides: 9. The CDR3 runs to 13 residues. Germline loops: CDR1 MNHNS, CDR2 SASEGT.

This chain uses TRBV6-1 with TRBJ1-6; 10 bases map to TRBD1. Germline assignment: CDR1 MNHNS and CDR2 SASEGT. The CDR3 contains 18 residues. J was trimmed by 6 bases and V by 6 bases; bases with no gene match: 14. The CDR3 protein is CASRPGQGPTGGNSPLHF. In DNA, the CDR3 is TGTGCCAGCAGGCCGGGACAGGGGCCGACGGGGGGTAATTCACCCCTCCACTTT.

The chain joins TRBV7-9 to TRBJ1-2; D is ambiguous. This CDR3 spans 12 amino acids. Deletions cut 4 bases from V and 8 bases from J, with 11 bases between. CDR1 and CDR2 (germline): SEHNR, FQNEAQ (reference sequence). The CDR3 DNA sequence: TGTGCCAGCAGCTCGGGAGCTGTGGGCTACACCTTC. This encodes CASSSGAVGYTF. The full variable domain, completed using reference TRBV7-9 and TRBJ1-2, is DTGVSQNPRHKITKRGQNVTFRCDPISEHNRLYWYRQTLGQGPEFLTYFQNEAQLEKSRLLSDRFSAERPKGSFSTLEIQRTEQGDSAMYLCASSSGAVGYTFGSGTRLTVV.

The genes are TRBV30 and TRBJ2-5; D may be TRBD1 (5 bases). The ends were cut back, 1 base at V and 5 bases at J, with 14 bases in the middle. The CDR3 has 14 residues. Germline CDR1 and CDR2: GTSNPN and SVGIG (reference sequence). The CDR3 loop is CAWSAGRRQETQYF. DNA of the CDR3: TGTGCCTGGAGTGCGGGTCGGCGACAGGAGACCCAGTACTTC.

The CDR3 loop reads CASSPPGANVLTF. The CDR3 nucleotides are TGTGCCAGTAGCCCCCCTGGGGCCAACGTCCTGACTTTC. The gene calls are TRBV19 and TRBJ2-6, with D uncertain. From germline, CDR1 is LNHDA and CDR2 SQIVND (reference sequence). The CDR3 has 13 amino acids. V was trimmed by 6 bases and J by 2 bases, leaving 5 bases between them.

The rearrangement links TRBV20-1 to TRBJ2-1, with 8 bases that match TRBD2. Per the germline V gene, CDR1 is DFQATT and CDR2 is SNEGSKA (reference sequence). This CDR3 has 16 residues. Trimming took 6 bases from V and 2 from J; bases not matched to a gene: 12. The CDR3 loop reads CSARVSGGPTYNEQFF. CDR3 nucleotides: TGCAGTGCGAGGGTCTCGGGGGGGCCGACCTACAATGAGCAGTTCTTC.

The chain has TRBV5-1 and TRBJ1-1; TRBD1 matches 7 bases. The junction had 7 bases not matched to a gene; V was cut back by 4 bases and J by 1 base. Germline V gene sequence: CDR1 SGHRS, CDR2 YFSETQ. This CDR3 contains 15 residues. The CDR3 sequence: CASSATTGKNTEAFF. The CDR3 DNA reads as TGCGCCAGCAGCGCCACGACAGGGAAGAACACTGAAGCTTTCTTT.

This clonotype was found a few times. This chain connects TRBV12-3 or TRBV12-4 to TRBJ1-1, with 8 bases lining up with TRBD1. After removal of 6 bases from V and 8 bases from J, the junction contained 11 bases not matched to a gene. The CDR3 spans 14 residues. CDR3 loop: CASRYSPGQVEAFF. As DNA, the CDR3 is TGTGCCAGCAGATACTCCCCGGGACAGGTCGAAGCTTTCTTT.

The chain employs TRBV19 and TRBJ1-6, with 9 positions matching TRBD1. The J segment lost 8 bases and the V segment lost 10 bases, leaving 9 bases of the junction unmatched. The CDR3 is made up of 14 amino acids. The V gene's germline CDR1 is LNHDA and CDR2 SQIVND (reference sequence). The CDR3 loop reads CATLRDREYSPLHF. Here the CDR3 DNA reads TGTGCCACCCTCCGGGACAGGGAGTATTCACCCCTCCACTTT.

A few counts support this clonotype. V and J are TRBV2 and TRBJ1-2, with D unresolved. Germline V lookup: CDR1 SNHLY, CDR2 FYNNEI. The CDR3 has 10 amino acids. Trimming left V 5 bases short and J 7 bases short, with 5 bases between. As DNA, the CDR3 is TGTGCCAGCAGTAGACTTGGCTACACCTTC. Its translation is CASSRLGYTF.

The chain is built from TRBV15 and TRBJ2-5; no firm D call. This CDR3 has 11 amino acids. The germline V and J ends were trimmed by 7 bases and 5 bases, with 8 bases remaining between them. Germline V gives CDR1 LNHNV, CDR2 YYDKDF (reference sequence). DNA for the CDR3: TGTGCCACCAAGGAGAGGGAGACCCAGTACTTC. Encoded protein: CATKERETQYF.